These 22 T cell receptor beta chains share one sample of origin, sequenced in a study of blood T cells in healthy people across ages. Then a second PCR, running roughly 7 to 11 cycles, was carried out with a sample-barcoded 5' primer and a J-beta primer mix. TCRdb passed the 5' RACE reads through MiXCR, listing each CDR3 protein once. The sample has about 1.7 million distinct CDR3 sequences, 28% seen once; the top ten hold more than 6%. Material for sequencing was blood. All receptors come from a woman aged 25-40 years in good health.

This clonotype was found a few times. The chain couples TRBV3-1 to TRBJ1-1; D might be TRBD1 (5 bases). CDR1 is LGHDT and CDR2 is YNNKEL in the germline V gene (reference sequence). CDR3 length: 14 amino acids. V was pared by 4 bases and J by 1 base, with 10 bases between. The CDR3 sequence: CASSRIGGNTEAFF. The CDR3, as DNA: TGTGCCAGCAGCCGAATTGGGGGGAACACTGAAGCTTTCTTT.

The genes are TRBV6-2 or TRBV6-3 and TRBJ2-6, with D unresolved. Trimming pared 4 bases from V and 0 bases from J, leaving 22 bases between. Germline V gene sequence: CDR1 MNHEY, CDR2 SVGEGT. The CDR3 spans 20 residues. The CDR3 here is CASSFEAFSRPISGANVLTF. The CDR3 region has the DNA TGTGCCAGCAGTTTCGAGGCCTTCTCGCGGCCGATCTCTGGGGCCAACGTCCTGACTTTC.

This clonotype was detected ten times or more. The chain carries TRBV29-1 and TRBJ2-7; D not resolved. CDR3 size: 15 residues. The V gene lost 2 bases and the J gene lost 0 bases, with 14 bases spanning the gap. Germline lookup yields CDR1 SQVTM and CDR2 ANQGSEA. CDR3 coding DNA: TGCAGCGTTGAACGGTCCACTTCAAGCTCCTACGAGCAGTACTTC. It yields the protein CSVERSTSSSYEQYF.

The rearrangement joins TRBV10-2 to TRBJ2-5, with TRBD1 as a possible D gene (5 bases). Germline V CDR1 and CDR2: WSHSY, SAAADI. CDR3 size: 14 residues. Trimming stripped 4 bases from V and 3 bases from J, with 12 bases between. The CDR3 here is CASSGAGPKETQYF. The CDR3, as DNA: TGCGCCAGCAGTGGGGCAGGGCCAAAAGAGACCCAGTACTTC.

The table lists this clonotype with a few counts. This chain links TRBV20-1 with TRBJ2-5; D is ambiguous. The CDR3 totals 14 residues. The germline gives CDR1 DFQATT, CDR2 SNEGSKA (reference sequence). V lost 0 bases, J lost 5 bases, and 13 bases lay in between. CDR3 sequence reads: CSARDRAAWETQYF. The CDR3 coding sequence is TGCAGTGCTAGAGATCGCGCGGCGTGGGAGACCCAGTACTTC.

Worth noting for this clonotype: The germline gene is not matched at one end of the junction; a read error may be the cause. This chain uses TRBV7-9 with TRBJ2-3; 9 positions agree with TRBD2. The CDR3 is 17 residues long. Germline V gene lookup returns CDR1 SEHNR and CDR2 FQNEAQ (reference sequence). CDR3 DNA: TGTGCCAGCAGCTTAGCGGCTAGCGGGACCTACACAGATACGCGGTATTTT. Translated, it gives CASSLAASGTYTDTRYF.

In the case of this clonotype: At one end, the junction sequence differs from germline, possibly due to a read error. This chain links TRBV6-6 with TRBJ2-7; tentative D call: TRBD1 (5 bases). The germline V gene encodes CDR1 MNHNY and CDR2 SVGAGI (reference sequence). The CDR3 covers 13 residues. The chain's CDR3 is CASSYSRQYEQYF. In DNA, the CDR3 is TGTGCAAGCAGTTACTCGAGACAGTACGAGCAGTACTTC.

Notes on this clonotype: Relative to the germline gene, one junction end is altered; a read error may explain this. This sequence joins TRBV5-1 and TRBJ2-3; TRBD1 matches 7 bases. The CDR3 sequence is 15 residues long. The V gene's germline CDR1 is SGHRS and CDR2 YFSETQ. The DNA of the CDR3 is TGCGCCGGCAGCTTGGAAGCCAGGGGGACAGATACGCAGTATTTT. Translation gives CAGSLEARGTDTQYF.

This clonotype has only one observation. The chain carries TRBV4-3 and TRBJ2-1; possibly TRBD2 for D (6 bases). This CDR3 is 16 amino acids long. Germline V gene data show CDR1 as LGHNA and CDR2 as YSLEER. The V end was cut by 4 bases, the J end by 5 bases, with 18 bases between. The CDR3 region has the DNA TGCGCCAGCAGCCTCTCCCTACTAGCCCCTGACAATGAGCAGTTCTTC. Translated, it gives CASSLSLLAPDNEQFF.

This clonotype was picked up one time. V is TRBV3-1 and J is TRBJ2-1, with 8 bases that match TRBD2. V dropped 4 bases and J dropped 6; count of bases not matched to a gene: 11. Germline-derived CDR1 and CDR2 are LGHDT and YNNKEL (reference sequence). The CDR3 is 16 residues long. CDR3: CASSRGLANRTNEQFF. The CDR3 bases are TGTGCCAGCAGCCGCGGACTAGCAAACAGGACCAATGAGCAGTTCTTC.

The chain has TRBV3-1 and TRBJ2-4; perhaps TRBD2 as D (7 bases). Germline V CDR1 and CDR2: LGHDT, YNNKEL (reference sequence). This CDR3 is 15 amino acids long. Trimming removed 2 bases from V and 13 bases from J, with 21 bases in between. For the CDR3, the DNA is TGTGCCAGCAGCCAACGGGGGGCCTCCAACAATGAGCAGTACTTC. Translating gives CASSQRGASNNEQYF.

This clonotype was detected only a few times. V and J are TRBV7-9 and TRBJ2-1; possible D gene TRBD2, 6 bases. Trimming removed 6 bases at V and 7 bases at J, with 22 bases between. Germline assignment: CDR1 SEHNR and CDR2 FQNEAQ (reference sequence). The CDR3 is 16 amino acids. The CDR3 sequence is CASSVLGRTGDNEQFF. The CDR3 nucleotides read TGTGCCAGCAGTGTCCTTGGTAGAACGGGGGATAATGAGCAGTTCTTC.

The sample holds a few counts of this clonotype. This chain uses TRBV20-1 with TRBJ1-2; D unclear. V was clipped by 4 bases and J by 4 bases, with 13 bases between them. Germline V CDR1 and CDR2: DFQATT, SNEGSKA (reference sequence). The CDR3 extends over 13 amino acids. The CDR3 reads CSAKDGLIYGYTF. The CDR3 nucleotides read TGCAGTGCTAAGGACGGTCTTATCTATGGCTACACCTTC.

In this sample, this clonotype turned up a few times. One end of the junction fails to match germline, which may point to a read error. V and J are TRBV29-1 and TRBJ1-1; D is undetermined. In germline, CDR1 is SQVTM, CDR2 ANQGSEA. The CDR3 runs to 14 residues. The CDR3 DNA is TGCAGCGTTGATGCGGGGAAACTGAACACTGATGCTTTCTTT. This translates into CSVDAGKLNTDAFF. Full variable domain (outside the CDR3, taken from reference TRBV29-1 and TRBJ1-1): SAVISQKPSRDICQRGTSLTIQCQVDSQVTMMFWYRQQPGQSLTLIATANQGSEATYESGFVIDKFPISRPNLTFSTLTVSNMSPEDSSIYLCSVDAGKLNTDAFFGQGTRLTVV.

This chain connects TRBV6-5 to TRBJ1-4; D is possibly TRBD1 (5 bases). The V and J ends lost 0 bases and 4 bases respectively, with 12 bases between them. The CDR3 spans 16 residues. The V gene's germline CDR1 is MNHEY and CDR2 SVGAGI. CDR3 nucleotide sequence: TGTGCCAGCAGTTACTCGCAGCGGGGGGGTAATGAAAAACTGTTTTTT. This gives the protein CASSYSQRGGNEKLFF.

There are a few counts of this clonotype. V and J are TRBV9 and TRBJ1-5; D is possibly TRBD1 (5 bases). Germline-derived CDR1 and CDR2 are SGDLS and YYNGEE. The V end lost 3 bases, the J end lost 2 bases, and 12 bases lay between the germline ends. The CDR3 has 15 residues. CDR3 sequence reads: CASSAEGRGNQPQHF. The CDR3 DNA sequence: TGTGCCAGCAGCGCCGAGGGCAGGGGCAATCAGCCCCAGCATTTT.

This clonotype has more than one count but fewer than ten. The CDR3 spells CASKSGSFQPQHF. The CDR3 nucleotides read TGTGCCAGCAAGTCAGGAAGCTTTCAGCCCCAGCATTTT. V is TRBV6-2 or TRBV6-3 and J is TRBJ1-5; D gene ambiguous. This CDR3 is 13 amino acids long. V gave up 7 bases and J gave up 6 bases, with 13 bases separating them. Germline V CDR1 and CDR2: MNHEY, SVGEGT.

The chain recombines TRBV12-3 or TRBV12-4 with TRBJ2-1; 8 bases agree with TRBD2. The junction had 11 bases not matched to a gene; V was cut back by 5 bases and J by 8 bases. This CDR3 spans 15 amino acids. This CDR3 reads CASSPPGLVSDEQFF. CDR3 DNA: TGTGCCAGCAGTCCCCCGGGACTAGTCAGCGATGAGCAGTTCTTC.

This clonotype was found many times. The chain employs TRBV7-9 and TRBJ2-7; D is unclear. The CDR3 sequence is 15 residues long. The V gene's germline CDR1 is SEHNR and CDR2 FQNEAQ (reference sequence). V lost 4 bases and J lost 0, with 13 bases in between. The CDR3 here is CASSSGTLGSYEQYF. The CDR3 DNA reads TGTGCCAGCAGCTCGGGTACCTTAGGCTCCTACGAGCAGTACTTC.

The chain links TRBV30 to TRBJ1-1; possibly TRBD1 for D (5 bases). In germline, CDR1 is GTSNPN, CDR2 SVGIG (reference sequence). V was trimmed by 0 bases and J by 1 base, leaving 9 bases between them. This CDR3 is built from 14 residues. CDR3 DNA: TGTGCCTGGAGTGTACCCGGGGGGAACACTGAAGCTTTCTTT. Translated: CAWSVPGGNTEAFF.

In this sample, this clonotype turned up many times. The chain joins TRBV12-3 or TRBV12-4 to TRBJ2-7, with 7 bases identical to TRBD1. J lost 3 bases, V lost 3 bases, and 2 bases had no gene match. The length of the CDR3 is 13 residues. CDR3 sequence: CASSLTGNYEQYF. The CDR3 coding sequence is TGTGCCAGCAGTTTGACAGGGAACTACGAGCAGTACTTC.

V is TRBV18 and J is TRBJ1-5; D gene ambiguous. The CDR3 is 16 amino acids. CDR1 and CDR2 from the germline V gene are KGHSH and LQKENI. The germline V and J ends were trimmed by 0 bases and 7 bases, with 16 bases remaining between them. The CDR3 region is CASSPPGNSPGQPQHF. CDR3 coding DNA: TGTGCCAGCTCACCACCGGGGAACAGCCCGGGACAGCCCCAGCATTTT.